This T cell receptor (beta chain) was sequenced for a study of T-cell memory formation after mild COVID-19. Study results and caveats: Contracting clones from day 15 to 85 had balanced CD4/CD8; later expanders favoured CD4+. The finding that pre-infection memory included some responding clones suggested that cross-reactive memory joined.

Notes on this clonotype: Its cognate antigen is unknown.

TCRdb re-called the 5' RACE reads with MiXCR, one entry per CDR3 protein. The sample shows 360,000 or so distinct CDR3 sequences, around 30% of them seen only once. The CDR3 totals 15 residues. CDR1 and CDR2 (germline): MNHEY, SVGAGI. The ends were cut back, 6 bases at V and 5 bases at J, with 14 bases in the middle. Source material: PBMCs or a T cell subset sorted from them (not recorded which). The V gene is TRBV6-5, the J gene TRBJ1-6; no definite D call. The clonotype originates from an adult woman who had mild COVID-19 (a few samples of this study predate the infection). Cell type and time point are not known. The CDR3 DNA is TGTGCCAGCAGCCTATTTGGGATGAATAATTCACCCCTCCACTTT. It translates to CASSLFGMNNSPLHF.